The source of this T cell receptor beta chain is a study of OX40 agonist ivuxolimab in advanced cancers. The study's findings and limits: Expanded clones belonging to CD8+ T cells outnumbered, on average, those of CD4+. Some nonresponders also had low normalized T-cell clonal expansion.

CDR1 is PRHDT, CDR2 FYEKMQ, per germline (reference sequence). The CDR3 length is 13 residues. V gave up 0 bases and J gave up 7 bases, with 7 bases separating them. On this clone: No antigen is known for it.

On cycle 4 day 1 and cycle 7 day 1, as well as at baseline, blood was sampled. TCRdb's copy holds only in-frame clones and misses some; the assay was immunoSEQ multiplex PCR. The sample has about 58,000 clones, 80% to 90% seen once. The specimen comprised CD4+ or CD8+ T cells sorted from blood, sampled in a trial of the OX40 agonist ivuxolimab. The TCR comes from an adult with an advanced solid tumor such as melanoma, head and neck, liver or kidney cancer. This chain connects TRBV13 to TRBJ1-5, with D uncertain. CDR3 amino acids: CASSLGRVQPQHF. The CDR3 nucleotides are TGTGCCAGCAGCTTAGGCCGGGTACAGCCCCAGCATTTT. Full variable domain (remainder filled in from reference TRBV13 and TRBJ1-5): AAGVIQSPRHLIKEKRETATLKCYPIPRHDTVYWYQQGPGQDPQFLISFYEKMQSDKGSIPDRFSAQQFSDYHSELNMSSLELGDSALYFCASSLGRVQPQHFGDGTRLSIL.